Following are 29 T cell receptor beta chains from one sample sequenced in a study of CD8 T cells in ankylosing spondylitis. TCRdb processed the 5' RACE reads anew with MiXCR; each CDR3 protein has one entry. The sample carries hundreds of thousands of distinct CDR3 sequences, over 8.5% recorded once. Sample: blood, either unsorted or a sorted T cell fraction (not recorded which). Every receptor here comes from a male donor with ankylosing spondylitis or in good health (not recorded which).

This clonotype was recorded at least ten times. The J gene is TRBJ1-5, the V gene TRBV20-1; 7 positions match TRBD1. Germline assignment: CDR1 DFQATT and CDR2 SNEGSKA (reference sequence). The CDR3 is made up of 13 amino acids. Losses at the gene ends were 8 bases for V and 6 bases for J; bases not matched to a gene: 10. The CDR3 region is CSILRDSGQPQHF. CDR3 nucleotide sequence: TGCAGTATTCTCCGGGACAGCGGTCAGCCCCAGCATTTT.

This clonotype was detected many times. The chain employs TRBV18 and TRBJ2-5, with D possibly matching TRBD1 (5 bases). V was pared by 1 base and J by 3 bases, with 12 bases between. The CDR3 covers 15 residues. The germline V gene has CDR1 KGHSH and CDR2 LQKENI. CDR3 sequence (DNA): TGTGCCAGCTCACCACTTGCAGGGCTAAAAGAGACCCAGTACTTC. This encodes CASSPLAGLKETQYF.

This clonotype was detected ten times or more. One end of the junction varies from germline; a read error may be responsible. The chain combines TRBV7-7 with TRBJ2-7; the D gene is possibly TRBD1 (5 bases). This CDR3 has 13 amino acids. Germline V gene lookup returns CDR1 SSHAT and CDR2 FNYEAQ (reference sequence). DNA of the CDR3: TGTGCTAGCAGCTCAGGGCTATCCTACGAGCAGTACTTC. Residues: CASSSGLSYEQYF.

In this sample, this clonotype turned up many times. The chain recombines TRBV6-2 or TRBV6-3 with TRBJ2-1; 9 positions match TRBD2. The CDR3 covers 16 residues. CDR1 is MNHEY and CDR2 is SVGEGT in the germline V gene. Trimming at V came to 0 bases and at J to 3 bases, leaving 3 bases not matched to a gene. This chain's CDR3 is CASSYSSGGLYNEQFF. The CDR3 DNA sequence: TGTGCCAGCAGTTACTCGAGCGGGGGGCTCTACAATGAGCAGTTCTTC.

This rearrangement joins TRBV7-9 to TRBJ2-3, with a weak D call TRBD1 (7 bases). Per the germline V gene, CDR1 is SEHNR and CDR2 is FQNEAQ (reference sequence). Trimming cost V 5 bases and J 5 bases, with 23 bases left between them. This CDR3 is 17 amino acids long. The CDR3 protein is CASSLKRGRGARDTQYF. Here the CDR3 DNA reads TGTGCCAGCAGCCTCAAGAGGGGGCGCGGGGCGAGAGATACGCAGTATTTT.

Comments on this clonotype: A much larger clone lies a single base off, so this may be a read error. This CDR3 reads CASSSWRNSNQPQHF. CDR3 coding DNA: TGTGCCAGCAGCTCCTGGCGGAATAGCAATCAGCCCCAGCATTTT. The chain carries TRBV5-4 and TRBJ1-5; D gene unclear. The CDR3 is made up of 15 amino acids. Trimming took 3 bases from V and 0 from J, leaving 10 bases between them. Germline CDR1 reads SGHNT; CDR2 reads YYREEE (reference sequence).

Ten or more counts support this clonotype. The DNA for the CDR3 is TGTGCCAGCAGCCTGCGAGGAGGGTCCCTTTTCTACAATGAGCAGTTCTTC. This translates into CASSLRGGSLFYNEQFF. This chain uses TRBV7-9 with TRBJ2-1, with TRBD2 as a possible D gene (6 bases). The germline CDR1 and CDR2 sequences are SEHNR and FQNEAQ (reference sequence). V was trimmed by 5 bases and J by 3 bases, leaving 20 bases between them. The CDR3 has 17 residues.

This clonotype was detected a few times. This chain connects TRBV20-1 to TRBJ1-3; 8 bases agree with TRBD1. CDR1 is DFQATT and CDR2 is SNEGSKA in the germline V gene (reference sequence). This CDR3 region has 15 residues. Unmatched junction bases numbered 7, after V lost 3 bases and J lost 3 bases. The CDR3 loop reads CSASYQGASGNTIYF. The CDR3 region has the DNA TGCAGTGCTAGTTATCAGGGGGCGAGTGGAAACACCATATATTTT.

In this sample, this clonotype turned up many times. The J gene is TRBJ2-2, the V gene TRBV7-2; no definite D call. This CDR3 is built from 14 residues. CDR1 and CDR2 (germline): SGHTA, FQGNSA. Trimming stripped 7 bases from V and 3 bases from J, with 12 bases between. As DNA, the CDR3 is TGTGCCAGCACCCTGACCGGGTACACCGGGGAGCTGTTTTTT. Translated, it gives CASTLTGYTGELFF. Using reference TRBV7-2 and TRBJ2-2 for the parts outside the CDR3, the full variable domain is GAGVSQSPSNKVTEKGKDVELRCDPISGHTALYWYRQSLGQGLEFLIYFQGNSAPDKSGLPSDRFSAERTGGSVSTLTIQRTQQEDSAVYLCASTLTGYTGELFFGEGSRLTVL.

The table lists this clonotype with many counts. The chain combines TRBV27 with TRBJ1-4; the D gene is possibly TRBD1 (5 bases). CDR3 length: 15 amino acids. V shed 6 bases and J shed 3 bases, with 14 bases lying between them. Germline loops: CDR1 MNHEY, CDR2 SMNVEV (reference sequence). This chain's CDR3 is CASSLRGRSNEKLFF. CDR3 bases: TGTGCCAGCAGCTTGAGGGGACGGTCTAATGAAAAACTGTTTTTT.

This clonotype appeared many times. The chain recombines TRBV3-1 with TRBJ2-2; 7 bases map to TRBD2. This CDR3 has 14 residues. Per germline, CDR1 LGHDT and CDR2 YNNKEL (reference sequence). With 4 bases clipped from V and 6 bases from J, the junction kept 5 bases outside the gene matches. This CDR3 reads CASSRGGRAGELFF. The CDR3 DNA sequence: TGTGCCAGCAGCCGAGGAGGGAGGGCCGGGGAGCTGTTTTTT.

This clonotype appeared many times. V is TRBV20-1 and J is TRBJ2-3; 9 positions match TRBD1. Trimming at V came to 6 bases and at J to 2 bases, leaving 6 bases not matched to a gene. Germline CDR1 reads DFQATT; CDR2 reads SNEGSKA (reference sequence). CDR3 length equals 14 residues. The CDR3 sequence: CSAPGQGDTDTQYF. As DNA, the CDR3 is TGCAGTGCCCCGGGACAGGGAGACACAGATACGCAGTATTTT.

This clonotype appeared many times. The V gene is TRBV4-2, the J gene TRBJ1-5, with D hard to call. Trimming shortened V by 0 bases and J by 4 bases, and 10 bases separated the two germline ends. The CDR3 contains 15 residues. Per germline, CDR1 LGHNA and CDR2 YNFKEQ. This CDR3 is CASSQDLSRNQPQHF. The CDR3 nucleotides are TGTGCCAGCAGCCAAGATCTGTCCAGGAATCAGCCCCAGCATTTT.

J is TRBJ2-1 and V is TRBV20-1; D not certain. Germline-derived CDR1 and CDR2 are DFQATT and SNEGSKA (reference sequence). The CDR3 contains 14 residues. V lost 0 bases to trimming and J lost 8 bases, with 14 bases between them. Here the CDR3 DNA reads TGCAGTGCTAGAGATCAAGCAGGAGTCGATGAGCAGTTCTTC. It is translated as CSARDQAGVDEQFF.

As for this clonotype: A clone one base away is much larger, so this may be a read error. For the CDR3, the DNA is TGTGCCACCAGTAAGGGGAGGGACTTCGCAGATACGCAGTATTTT. This codes for CATSKGRDFADTQYF. V and J are TRBV24-1 and TRBJ2-3; 7 nucleotides align to TRBD2. Germline CDR1 and CDR2: KGHDR and SFDVKD. Trimming took 6 bases from V and 4 from J; bases not matched to a gene: 9. The CDR3 loop spans 15 amino acids.

This clonotype appeared many times. The chain links TRBV20-1 to TRBJ2-3; TRBD2 aligns across 8 bases. CDR1 DFQATT and CDR2 SNEGSKA come from the germline V gene (reference sequence). The CDR3 is 15 residues long. The V gene end was trimmed by 5 bases and the J gene end by 4 bases; junction bases not matched to a gene: 11. The CDR3 sequence is CSALSGTRFSDTQYF. The CDR3 coding sequence is TGCAGTGCTCTTAGCGGGACTAGGTTCTCAGATACGCAGTATTTT.

This clonotype was seen at least ten times. The rearrangement links TRBV27 to TRBJ2-3, with D hard to call. Germline V CDR1 and CDR2: MNHEY, SMNVEV (reference sequence). The length of the CDR3 is 16 residues. The germline V and J ends were trimmed by 5 bases and 3 bases, with 18 bases remaining between them. The CDR3 loop is CASSPSLARRTDTQYF. For the CDR3, the DNA is TGTGCCAGCAGTCCCTCGCTCGCCAGACGGACAGATACGCAGTATTTT.

There are many counts of this clonotype. The CDR3 reads CASSPRGREGYTF. The CDR3 DNA sequence: TGTGCCAGCAGCCCCAGGGGGCGTGAAGGCTACACCTTC. The chain couples TRBV5-6 to TRBJ1-2; 8 nucleotides agree with TRBD1. Trimming removed 4 bases from V and 8 bases from J; junction bases left unmatched: 7. The CDR3 has 13 residues. Per the germline V gene, CDR1 is SGHDT and CDR2 is YYEEEE.

This clonotype appeared many times. The rearrangement uses TRBV20-1 and TRBJ1-3; a weak D match, TRBD1 (5 bases). The V and J ends lost 4 bases and 0 bases respectively, with 10 bases between them. Per germline, CDR1 DFQATT and CDR2 SNEGSKA (reference sequence). The CDR3 totals 14 residues. The CDR3 loop is CSAIQDYSGNTIYF. The CDR3 DNA sequence: TGCAGTGCTATACAGGATTACTCTGGAAACACCATATATTTT.

The sample holds a few counts of this clonotype. The chain uses TRBV7-2 and TRBJ1-1; 7 positions match TRBD1. Germline V gives CDR1 SGHTA, CDR2 FQGNSA. This CDR3 is 16 amino acids long. V shed 5 bases and J 8 bases; nucleotides not matched to a gene: 17. CDR3 bases: TGTGCCAGCAGCCTTGGAACGCTTAGGGGGCTTACCGAAGCTTTCTTT. It is translated as CASSLGTLRGLTEAFF.

The CDR3 spells CASSTGQWFSGANVLTF. CDR3 DNA sequence: TGTGCCAGCAGCACGGGACAGTGGTTCTCCGGGGCCAACGTCCTGACTTTC. The chain uses TRBV27 and TRBJ2-6; 7 nucleotides match TRBD1. Germline loops: CDR1 MNHEY, CDR2 SMNVEV (reference sequence). This CDR3 comprises 17 residues. Germline trimming cut 6 bases from V and 4 bases from J; bases unmatched to any gene: 12.

This clonotype was recorded many times. The chain recombines TRBV9 with TRBJ2-7; the D is unclear. This CDR3 has 13 residues. Deletions cut 0 bases from V and 2 bases from J, with 6 bases between. Germline-derived CDR1 and CDR2 are SGDLS and YYNGEE. CDR3 coding DNA: TGTGCCAGCAGCGTAGGTCCAGCCTACGAGCAGTACTTC. Protein product: CASSVGPAYEQYF.

V gene TRBV4-2 combines with J gene TRBJ2-5, with TRBD2 matching over 7 bases. Germline V CDR1 and CDR2: LGHNA, YNFKEQ. The CDR3 spans 16 residues. The trim removed 2 bases at V and 1 base at J, leaving 7 bases unmatched. In DNA form, the CDR3 reads TGTGCCAGCAGCCAATCGGTGGCTAGCGGCCAAGAGACCCAGTACTTC. It codes for CASSQSVASGQETQYF.

This clonotype occurred a few times. DNA for the CDR3: TGTGCCAGCAGCTTGTGGTCAGGGGGGTCCTACGAGCAGTACTTC. Protein sequence: CASSLWSGGSYEQYF. The chain has TRBV5-5 and TRBJ2-7, with a tentative D call TRBD1 (7 bases). The germline gives CDR1 SGHKS, CDR2 YYEKEE (reference sequence). The V end was cut by 1 base, the J end by 1 base, with 12 bases between. The CDR3 has 15 amino acids.

This clonotype turned up a few times. The gene calls are TRBV25-1 and TRBJ2-7; D tentatively reads TRBD1 or TRBD2 (5 bases each). V lost 1 base, J lost 2 bases, and 9 bases lay in between. This CDR3 is 14 amino acids long. The V gene's germline CDR1 is MGHDK and CDR2 SYGVNS. The CDR3: CASSEWDQTYEQYF. The CDR3 DNA is TGTGCCAGCAGTGAATGGGACCAGACCTACGAGCAGTACTTC.

Ten or more counts support this clonotype. The chain employs TRBV29-1 and TRBJ1-1; D gene ambiguous. The V gene's germline CDR1 is SQVTM and CDR2 ANQGSEA. The CDR3 runs 14 residues. The germline V and J ends were trimmed by 4 bases and 2 bases, with 14 bases remaining between them. CDR3 DNA sequence: TGCAGCGTTGGAGGCGGGAGCTCTAACACTGAAGCTTTCTTT. As protein: CSVGGGSSNTEAFF.

This clonotype has a handful of counts. The chain couples TRBV4-3 to TRBJ2-7, with TRBD2 identical over 7 bases. With 5 bases clipped from V and 3 bases from J, the junction kept 13 bases outside the gene matches. Germline CDR1 is LGHNA and CDR2 is YSLEER. CDR3 length: 16 amino acids. This chain's CDR3 is CASSTHLAVPFYEQYF. The CDR3 region has the DNA TGCGCCAGCAGCACACACCTAGCGGTTCCATTCTACGAGCAGTACTTC.

The chain couples TRBV7-8 to TRBJ2-5, with TRBD1 matching over 8 bases. The CDR3 covers 13 residues. Germline-derived CDR1 and CDR2 are SGHVS and FQNEAQ. J was trimmed by 2 bases and V by 9 bases; bases with no gene match: 5. CDR3 amino acids: CASGTGGQETQYF. CDR3 coding DNA: TGTGCCAGTGGAACAGGGGGTCAAGAGACCCAGTACTTC.

The sample holds many counts of this clonotype. This rearrangement joins TRBV20-1 to TRBJ2-3, with D unclear. Between the trimmed V and J ends, which lost 5 bases and 4 bases, there was a span of 16 bases. Germline CDR1 is DFQATT and CDR2 is SNEGSKA (reference sequence). The CDR3 has 14 residues. CDR3 DNA sequence: TGCAGTGCTTCGTCGGGCAGAGTTCCAGATACGCAGTATTTT. Protein: CSASSGRVPDTQYF.